These T cell receptor beta chains were read from a single sample in a study of Graves' ophthalmopathy and Graves' hyperthyroidism. A single record per CDR3 protein comes from TCRdb applying MiXCR to the multiplex PCR reads. The sample consists of 600,000 to 950,000 distinct CDR3 sequences, roughly 40% of them appearing once. Sequencing used peripheral blood. The source is an adult man with Graves' ophthalmopathy. Each CDR3 is given with its conserved first and last residue. A D gene is named only where the DNA matches it firmly. Rows may omit the clone size; those that give it use once, few, many or a size class.

j_gene,d_gene,v_gene,abundance,CDR3aa,CDR3nt
TRBJ2-5,-,TRBV2,-,CASRAGNTETQYF,TGTGCCAGCAGAGCCGGGAACACGGAGACCCAGTACTTC
TRBJ1-1,-,TRBV10-2,once,CAWTRQGAMNTEAFF,TGTGCCTGGACGCGGCAGGGCGCAATGAACACTGAAGCTTTCTTT
TRBJ2-5,-,TRBV20-1,-,CSASRRAPKQTQYF,TGCAGTGCTAGCCGTCGGGCGCCGAAACAGACCCAGTACTTC
TRBJ2-7,-,TRBV25-1,-,CASSVEGQLYEQYF,TGTGCCAGCAGTGTAGAAGGGCAATTATACGAGCAGTACTTC
TRBJ2-2,TRBD2,TRBV7-9,-,CASSLGPTSGRTAGELFF,TGTGCCAGCAGCTTAGGCCCCACTAGCGGGAGAACAGCCGGGGAGCTGTTTTTT
TRBJ2-7,TRBD1,TRBV25-1,-,CASGPPSPDRGYYEQYF,TGTGCCAGCGGACCGCCAAGTCCGGACAGGGGCTATTACGAGCAGTACTTC
TRBJ2-7,TRBD1,TRBV10-3,many,CAISVRTGGYEQYF,TGTGCCATCAGTGTTAGGACAGGGGGCTACGAGCAGTACTTC
TRBJ1-1,-,TRBV10-1,-,CASSESRSSTEAFF,TGCGCCAGCAGTGAGTCGAGAAGCTCCACTGAAGCTTTCTTT
TRBJ1-1,-,TRBV15,many,CATSRGGGTEAFF,TGTGCCACCAGCAGAGGAGGGGGCACTGAAGCTTTCTTT
TRBJ2-7,-,TRBV4-1,-,CASSQELGSSYEQYF,TGCGCCAGCAGCCAAGAATTGGGGAGCTCCTACGAGCAGTACTTC
TRBJ1-1,-,TRBV29-1,-,CSVGRTANTEAFF,TGCAGCGTAGGTAGGACAGCGAACACTGAAGCTTTCTTT
TRBJ1-4,TRBD1,TRBV9,many,CASSPGGVDEKLFF,TGTGCCAGCAGTCCAGGGGGGGTCGATGAAAAACTGTTTTTT
TRBJ1-3,TRBD1,TRBV20-1,few,CSAPDRAGNTIYF,TGCAGTGCTCCGGACAGGGCTGGAAACACCATATATTTT
TRBJ1-4,-,TRBV7-9,few,CASSLGRKTNEKLFF,TGTGCCAGCAGCTTAGGGAGGAAGACTAATGAAAAACTGTTTTTT
TRBJ1-1,-,TRBV7-9,-,CASSTGGLVNTEAFF,TGTGCCAGTAGTACAGGTGGGTTGGTAAACACTGAAGCTTTCTTT
TRBJ1-5,-,TRBV19,-,CASSIAGWQQPQHF,TGTGCCAGTAGTATAGCGGGGTGGCAGCAGCCCCAGCATTTT
TRBJ1-6,-,TRBV20-1,-,CSAPQGRVSPLHF,TGCAGTGCCCCACAGGGAAGGGTCTCACCCCTCCACTTT
TRBJ2-2,TRBD1,TRBV7-9,few,CASSPRGQGYTGELFF,TGTGCCAGTAGTCCCCGCGGACAGGGGTACACCGGGGAGCTGTTTTTT
TRBJ2-2,TRBD1,TRBV25-1,-,CARTGLTGELFF,TGTGCCCGGACAGGGTTAACCGGGGAGCTGTTTTTT
TRBJ1-3,-,TRBV15,once,CATSRQARNTIYF,TGTGCCACCAGCAGACAGGCCAGAAACACCATATATTTT
TRBJ2-7,-,TRBV7-8,many,CASSFYRTYEQYF,TGTGCCAGCAGCTTTTACAGAACCTACGAGCAGTACTTC
TRBJ2-2,TRBD2,TRBV20-1,-,CSADGRTSGNTGELFF,TGCAGTGCCGATGGCCGGACTAGCGGCAACACCGGGGAGCTGTTTTTT
TRBJ2-7,-,TRBV10-3,many,CAISESIRARANEQYF,TGTGCCATCAGTGAGTCGATTCGAGCGAGGGCTAACGAGCAGTACTTC
TRBJ1-4,-,TRBV2,-,CASRRTDSTNEKLFF,TGTGCCAGCAGACGGACAGATTCAACTAATGAAAAACTGTTTTTT
TRBJ2-5,TRBD2,TRBV19,few,CASSLTTSGRTETQYF,TGTGCCAGTAGCCTAACGACTAGCGGGAGGACGGAGACCCAGTACTTC
TRBJ1-2,-,TRBV25-1,few,CASREQQGSYGYTF,TGTGCCAGCAGGGAGCAACAGGGTAGCTATGGCTACACCTTC
TRBJ1-5,-,TRBV7-3,-,CASSQDVASIQPQHF,TGTGCCAGCAGCCAAGATGTGGCCTCTATCCAGCCCCAGCATTTT
TRBJ1-1,-,TRBV20-1,many,CRPPIPEAFF,TGCAGGCCCCCTATCCCTGAAGCTTTCTTT
TRBJ2-5,-,TRBV29-1,many,CSVLSETQYF,TGCAGCGTTTTGTCGGAGACCCAGTACTTC
TRBJ2-5,-,TRBV12-3/TRBV12-4,few,CASSYSSVQTQF,TGTGCCAGCAGTTACTCTTCGGTCCAGACCCAGTTC
TRBJ2-7,TRBD1,TRBV9,-,CASSHRQGTSEQYF,TGTGCCAGCAGCCATCGACAGGGGACCAGCGAGCAGTACTTC
TRBJ2-5,-,TRBV7-9,few,CASSVGVLETQYF,TGTGCCAGCAGCGTAGGGGTCCTAGAGACCCAGTACTTC
TRBJ1-2,-,TRBV9,once,CASSVGTHAYTF,TGTGCCAGCAGCGTCGGGACTCATGCCTACACCTTC
TRBJ2-7,-,TRBV7-2,-,CASSFSSLFEQYF,TGTGCCAGCAGCTTTAGCTCCCTCTTTGAGCAGTACTTC
TRBJ2-7,TRBD2,TRBV20-1,once,CSARWGGELNEQYF,TGCAGTGCTAGATGGGGAGGGGAGTTGAACGAGCAGTACTTC
TRBJ1-5,TRBD1,TRBV20-1,-,CSAIFTGALDQPQHF,TGCAGTGCTATTTTTACAGGGGCCTTAGATCAGCCCCAGCATTTT
TRBJ2-5,TRBD2,TRBV5-1,-,CASTDLAGGETQYF,TGCGCCAGCACCGATCTAGCGGGCGGAGAGACCCAGTACTTC
TRBJ2-7,-,TRBV10-3,-,CAISERGNSYEQYF,TGTGCCATCAGTGAACGTGGGAACTCCTACGAGCAGTACTTC
TRBJ1-4,-,TRBV10-2,many,CASSDPDTETRFNEKLFF,TGCGCCAGCAGTGACCCGGACACGGAAACAAGATTTAATGAAAAACTGTTTTTT
TRBJ2-7,TRBD2,TRBV5-1,-,CASSLAGRTSNYEQYF,TGCGCCAGCAGCTTGGCCGGGCGGACTAGCAATTACGAGCAGTACTTC